A single sample gave rise to the 20 T cell receptor beta chains below, sequenced in a study of cytomegalovirus exposure and HLA in healthy donors. PCR employed 60 Vbeta and 13 Jbeta primers. Sequenced by immunoSEQ multiplex PCR; TCRdb stores in-frame clones only, minus some. The table records about 90,000 clones, 80% to 90% of them present only once. Input material: PBMCs. Every receptor here comes from a man between 18 and 35 years old in good health and CMV-seronegative.

This CDR3 is CASSLQSSPYSGANVLTF. The CDR3 bases are TGCGCCAGCAGCTTGCAAAGCTCCCCTTACTCTGGGGCCAACGTCCTGACTTTC. The chain employs TRBV5-1 and TRBJ2-6; no clear D. V was pared by 1 base and J by 0 bases, with 14 bases between. Looked up from germline, CDR1 is SGHRS and CDR2 is YFSETQ. The CDR3 has 18 amino acids.

The V gene is TRBV9, the J gene TRBJ1-3; D is possibly TRBD1 (5 bases). Between the trimmed V and J ends, which lost 3 bases and 3 bases, there was a span of 13 bases. This CDR3 contains 15 residues. Germline V CDR1 and CDR2: SGDLS, YYNGEE. The CDR3 is CASSADPTVGNTIYF. The CDR3 DNA is TGTGCCAGCAGCGCGGACCCGACAGTTGGAAACACCATATATTTT.

This chain connects TRBV6-5 to TRBJ2-5, with D possibly matching TRBD2 (6 bases). The CDR3 is 15 amino acids. V was shortened by 0 bases and J by 4 bases, with 12 bases between the two germline ends. In germline, CDR1 is MNHEY, CDR2 SVGAGI. CDR3: CASSYSTGVLETQYF. Here the CDR3 DNA reads TGTGCCAGCAGTTACTCGACGGGGGTTTTAGAGACCCAGTACTTC.

V is TRBV6-5 and J is TRBJ2-7, with 11 bases lining up with TRBD1. Germline values: CDR1 MNHEY, CDR2 SVGAGI. The CDR3 extends over 12 amino acids. The CDR3 region has the DNA TGTGTAACCCGGGACAGGGGGATCGAGCAGTACTTC. Its protein is CVTRDRGIEQYF.

The V call is TRBV9, the J call TRBJ2-1; unclear D gene. The CDR3 consists of 14 residues. The V gene's germline CDR1 is SGDLS and CDR2 YYNGEE. The V end was cut by 0 bases, the J end by 7 bases, with 11 bases between. CDR3 sequence: CASSVGVSTNEQFF. Written as DNA, the CDR3 is TGTGCCAGCAGCGTAGGAGTTAGTACGAATGAGCAGTTCTTC.

DNA of the CDR3: TGTGCCAGCGAGGGGAGGGCTCCATTTGAGCAGTTCTTC. This translates into CASEGRAPFEQFF. V gene TRBV11-2 combines with J gene TRBJ2-1; 7 positions match TRBD2. The germline V gene encodes CDR1 SGHAT and CDR2 FQNNGV. The CDR3 sequence is 13 residues long. V lost 8 bases and J lost 9; bases outside the gene matches: 10. Drawing the rest from reference TRBV11-2 and TRBJ2-1, the complete variable domain is EAGVAQSPRYKIIEKRQSVAFWCNPISGHATLYWYQQILGQGPKLLIQFQNNGVVDDSQLPKDRFSAERLKGVDSTLKIQPAKLEDSAVYLCASEGRAPFEQFFGPGTRLTVL.

This chain connects TRBV2 to TRBJ2-2; no reliable D call. CDR3 length equals 12 residues. The germline gives CDR1 SNHLY, CDR2 FYNNEI. The V and J ends lost 6 bases and 9 bases respectively, with 11 bases between them. The CDR3 loop reads CASSYDIRELFF. The CDR3 nucleotides are TGTGCCAGCAGCTACGACATCCGGGAGCTGTTTTTT.

This sequence joins TRBV2 and TRBJ1-5; perhaps TRBD1 as D (5 bases). Germline CDR1 is SNHLY and CDR2 is FYNNEI. CDR3 length: 13 amino acids. The V and J ends lost 8 bases and 6 bases respectively, with 14 bases between them. CDR3 DNA: TGTGCCAGCCGGGGAGGGGTCGGTCAGCCCCAGCATTTT. It codes for CASRGGVGQPQHF.

V gene TRBV5-4 combines with J gene TRBJ2-7; possible D gene TRBD2, 5 bases. The V and J ends lost 4 bases and 2 bases respectively, with 13 bases between them. Germline CDR1 reads SGHNT; CDR2 reads YYREEE (reference sequence). This CDR3 region has 14 residues. The CDR3 is CASSPETLAYEQYF. In DNA form, the CDR3 reads TGTGCCAGCAGCCCCGAGACACTAGCCTACGAGCAGTACTTC.

The rearrangement uses TRBV19 and TRBJ2-7, with 7 bases lining up with TRBD1. Germline V gene data show CDR1 as LNHDA and CDR2 as SQIVND (reference sequence). V trimming: 5 bases; J trimming: 3 bases; junction bases outside the gene matches: 10. The length of the CDR3 is 15 residues. The CDR3 nucleotides read TGTGCCAGTAGTGCCCGACAGGGTTCCGGCTACGAGCAGTACTTC. This encodes CASSARQGSGYEQYF.

The J gene is TRBJ2-1, the V gene TRBV5-1, with a possible D match to TRBD1 (6 bases). V lost 1 base to trimming and J lost 9 bases, with 8 bases between them. Germline V CDR1 and CDR2: SGHRS, YFSETQ. This CDR3 region has 12 residues. This chain's CDR3 is CASSLSQGEQFF. CDR3 in DNA: TGCGCCAGCAGCTTGTCACAGGGTGAGCAGTTCTTC.

The chain has TRBV20-1 and TRBJ2-7; D perhaps matches TRBD1 (5 bases). Per the germline V gene, CDR1 is DFQATT and CDR2 is SNEGSKA (reference sequence). The CDR3 spans 11 residues. V was pared by 7 bases and J by 1 base, with 8 bases between. The CDR3, as DNA: TGCAGTGGACAGCGATCCTACGAGCAGTACTTC. This gives the protein CSGQRSYEQYF.

V gene TRBV9 combines with J gene TRBJ2-5, with D perhaps TRBD2 (5 bases). There are 13 residues in the CDR3. From germline, CDR1 is SGDLS and CDR2 YYNGEE. V lost 2 bases to trimming and J lost 4 bases, with 9 bases between them. For the CDR3, the DNA is TGTGCCAGCAGCGTTCGCGCGGGAGAGACCCAGTACTTC. Translating gives CASSVRAGETQYF.

This clone is a singleton in its sample. The J gene is TRBJ1-2, the V gene TRBV19, with 8 bases fitting TRBD1. V dropped 7 bases and J dropped 6; count of bases not matched to a gene: 10. The CDR3 runs 14 residues. Germline CDR1 reads LNHDA; CDR2 reads SQIVND (reference sequence). Written as DNA, the CDR3 is TGTGCCAGTAATACCCCTGACAGGGGAAATGGCTACACCTTC. As protein: CASNTPDRGNGYTF.

This rearrangement joins TRBV28 to TRBJ1-4; no firm D call. Germline CDR1 MDHEN, CDR2 SYDVKM. V shed 6 bases and J shed 12 bases, with 11 bases lying between them. This CDR3 has 11 amino acids. CDR3 nucleotides: TGTGCCAGCAGCAACGGGAATCAACTGTTTTTT. It specifies CASSNGNQLFF.

The gene calls are TRBV6-4 and TRBJ2-2; D is possibly TRBD1 (6 bases). This CDR3 comprises 14 residues. V lost 2 bases, J lost 4 bases, and 8 bases lay in between. Germline CDR1 reads MRHNA; CDR2 reads SNTAGT. The CDR3 loop is CASSDNRVTGELFF. As DNA, the CDR3 is TGTGCCAGCAGTGACAACAGGGTCACCGGGGAGCTGTTTTTT.

The chain uses TRBV2 and TRBJ1-2; 8 positions agree with TRBD1. The CDR3 sequence is 17 residues long. After removal of 7 bases from V and 4 bases from J, the junction contained 17 bases not matched to a gene. Germline assignment: CDR1 SNHLY and CDR2 FYNNEI. CDR3 sequence: CASIGGFSRDRLYGYTF. Here the CDR3 DNA reads TGTGCCAGCATCGGGGGGTTTAGTAGGGACAGGCTCTATGGCTACACCTTC.

The rearrangement links TRBV4-3 to TRBJ2-6; no clear D gene. Germline assignment: CDR1 LGHNA and CDR2 YSLEER. This CDR3 contains 18 residues. Trimming stripped 0 bases from V and 2 bases from J, with 14 bases between. The CDR3 DNA follows: TGCGCCAGCAGCCAAGATCCAGGCGACGCCCCTGGGGCCAACGTCCTGACTTTC. As protein: CASSQDPGDAPGANVLTF.

This clone was seen only a few times. V is TRBV28 and J is TRBJ1-2; D ambiguous. This CDR3 is 13 amino acids long. Trimming pared 9 bases from V and 6 bases from J, leaving 17 bases between. Germline assignment: CDR1 MDHEN and CDR2 SYDVKM. The CDR3 coding sequence is TGTGCCAGTCTAACCTCAGGTTGGAATGGCTACACCTTC. Its protein product is CASLTSGWNGYTF.

This chain uses TRBV14 with TRBJ2-1; D unresolved. Germline lookup yields CDR1 SGHDN and CDR2 FVKESK. V shed 2 bases and J shed 5 bases, with 10 bases lying between them. The CDR3 is 14 amino acids. The CDR3, as DNA: TGTGCCAGCAGCCAATGGTTACAGAACAATGAGCAGTTCTTC. This translates into CASSQWLQNNEQFF.